This T cell receptor (beta chain) originates from a study of regulatory T cells in long-lasting Graves disease. Libraries of TCR beta came from iRepertoire HTBI primers plus Arm-PCR of CDR3 regions. From the multiplex PCR reads, TCRdb called clonotypes with MiXCR, one entry per CDR3 protein. Of approximately 400,000 distinct CDR3 sequences listed, about 20% are singletons. This clonotype was seen many times. Germline V gives CDR1 ENHRY, CDR2 SYGVKD. Between the trimmed V and J ends, which lost 11 bases and 2 bases, there was a span of 10 bases. This CDR3 has 11 residues. Documented time point: persistent/refractory GD, antithyroid drugs over 5 years with positive TRAb. PBMC RNA served as the TCR library source.

The chain combines TRBV10-3 with TRBJ2-7; D call uncertain. The clonotype originates from a female donor with Graves disease. The input for sequencing was peripheral blood mononuclear cells (PBMCs), taken when the disease was refractory, from a patient treated with antithyroid drugs. The CDR3: CAAGDTYEQYF. In nucleotides, the CDR3 is TGTGCCGCTGGGGATACCTACGAGCAGTACTTC.